This T cell receptor (beta chain) was profiled in a study of blood T cell repertoires in COVID-19. Study information: Samples came from the United States, Italy and Spain, spanning acute and convalescent COVID-19. PBMCs, B-cell-depleted T cells, or T cells were the source of the cDNA or gDNA that made up the material.

CDR1 is SNHLY and CDR2 is FYNNEI in the germline V gene. The CDR3 runs 14 residues. After removal of 6 bases from V and 7 bases from J, the junction contained 7 bases not matched to a gene. Under the authors' procedure: Reference gene primers were amplified, and this amplification served to estimate nucleated cell counts. The assay was immunoSEQ multiplex PCR, and TCRdb's table has in-frame clones only and misses some. V and J calls and clone size are copied from that table; D and trimming were computed from the DNA. The sample yields 250,000 or so clones, around 90% seen once. This sequence joins TRBV2 and TRBJ2-1; 9 bases line up with TRBD1. Source material: peripheral blood. The clonotype comes from a young woman with acute or convalescent COVID-19. The CDR3 region has the DNA TGTGCCAGCAGGGCCGGGACAGGGTGGAATGAGCAGTTCTTC. This sequence encodes CASRAGTGWNEQFF.